This T cell receptor beta chain was identified in a study of sequential checkpoint blockade in melanoma. The repertoire was sequenced with immunoSEQ multiplex PCR; TCRdb's copy has only in-frame clones and lacks some. The data show about 3,500 clones, roughly 17% seen once. Documented treatment: randomized to nivolumab then ipilimumab (arm A) or the reverse (arm B). The sample consisted of tumor tissue (inferred from file names), taken from a patient given nivolumab and ipilimumab in sequence. The receptor comes from a human donor with melanoma.

CDR3 protein: CASLQGFDVQPQHF. The CDR3 nucleotides read TGTGCCAGCTTACAGGGGTTTGACGTCCAGCCCCAGCATTTT. The rearrangement links TRBV28 to TRBJ1-5; 7 bases map to TRBD1. Looked up from germline, CDR1 is MDHEN and CDR2 is SYDVKM. This CDR3 has 14 amino acids. Germline trimming cut 8 bases from V and 7 bases from J; bases unmatched to any gene: 11.